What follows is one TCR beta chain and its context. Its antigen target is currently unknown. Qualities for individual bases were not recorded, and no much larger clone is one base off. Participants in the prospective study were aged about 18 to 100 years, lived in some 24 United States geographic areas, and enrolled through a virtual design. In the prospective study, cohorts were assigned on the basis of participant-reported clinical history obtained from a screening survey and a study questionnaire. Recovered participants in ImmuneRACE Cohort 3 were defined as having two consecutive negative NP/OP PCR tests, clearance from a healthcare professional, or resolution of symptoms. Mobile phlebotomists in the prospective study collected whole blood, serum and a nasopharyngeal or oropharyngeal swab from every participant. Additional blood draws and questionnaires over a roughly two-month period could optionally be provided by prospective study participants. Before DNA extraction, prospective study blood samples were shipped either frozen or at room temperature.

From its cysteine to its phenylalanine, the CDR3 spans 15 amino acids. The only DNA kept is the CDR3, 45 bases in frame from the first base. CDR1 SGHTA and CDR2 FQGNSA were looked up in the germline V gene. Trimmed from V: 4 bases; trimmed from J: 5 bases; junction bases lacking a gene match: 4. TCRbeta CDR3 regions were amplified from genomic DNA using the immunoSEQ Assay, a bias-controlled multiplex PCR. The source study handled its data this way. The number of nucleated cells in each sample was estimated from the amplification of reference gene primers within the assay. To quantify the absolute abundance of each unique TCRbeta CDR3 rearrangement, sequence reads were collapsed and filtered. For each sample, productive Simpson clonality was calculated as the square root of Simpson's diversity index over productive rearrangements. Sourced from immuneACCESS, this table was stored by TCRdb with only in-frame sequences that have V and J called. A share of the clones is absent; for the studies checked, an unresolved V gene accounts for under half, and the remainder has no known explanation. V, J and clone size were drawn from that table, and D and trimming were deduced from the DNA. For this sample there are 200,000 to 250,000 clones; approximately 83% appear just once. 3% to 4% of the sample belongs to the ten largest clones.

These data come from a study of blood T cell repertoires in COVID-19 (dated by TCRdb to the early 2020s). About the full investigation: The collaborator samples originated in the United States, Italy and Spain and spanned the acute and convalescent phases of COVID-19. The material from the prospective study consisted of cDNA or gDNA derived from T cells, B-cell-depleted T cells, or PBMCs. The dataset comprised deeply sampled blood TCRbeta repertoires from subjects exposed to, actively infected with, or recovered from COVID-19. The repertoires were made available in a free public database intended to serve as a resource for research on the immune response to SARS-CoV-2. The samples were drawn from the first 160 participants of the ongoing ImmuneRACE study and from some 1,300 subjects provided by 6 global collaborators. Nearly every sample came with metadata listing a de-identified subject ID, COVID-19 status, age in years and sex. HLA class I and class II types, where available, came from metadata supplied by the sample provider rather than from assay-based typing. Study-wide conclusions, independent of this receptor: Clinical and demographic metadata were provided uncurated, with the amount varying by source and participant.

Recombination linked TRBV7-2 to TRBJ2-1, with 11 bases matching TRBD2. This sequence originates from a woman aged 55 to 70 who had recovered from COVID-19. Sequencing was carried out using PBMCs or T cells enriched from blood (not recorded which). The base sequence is TGTGCCAGCAGCTCGCGGGGACTAGCGGACAATGAGCAGTTCTTC. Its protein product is CASSSRGLADNEQFF. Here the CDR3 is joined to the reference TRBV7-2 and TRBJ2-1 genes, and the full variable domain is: GAGVSQSPSNKVTEKGKDVELRCDPISGHTALYWYRQSLGQGLEFLIYFQGNSAPDKSGLPSDRFSAERTGGSVSTLTIQRTQQEDSAVYLCASSSRGLADNEQFFGPGTRLTVL.